The clone carrying this TCR beta chain was seen repeatedly, ten times or more. Via MiXCR, TCRdb re-called the RT-PCR reads, giving one row per CDR3 protein. The sample has approximately 25,000 distinct CDR3 sequences, around 29% seen once. The data stem from a study of patients and donors after allogeneic stem cell transplantation. Unmatched junction bases numbered 2, after V lost 6 bases and J lost 6 bases. This CDR3 has 13 amino acids. CDR1 MDHEN and CDR2 SYDVKM come from the germline V gene. This sequence joins TRBV28 and TRBJ1-6, with 7 bases that match TRBD1. The sample consisted of blood, either unsorted or a sorted T cell fraction (not recorded which). The clonotype comes from a human donor who was either an allogeneic HSCT recipient or a stem cell or donor lymphocyte infusion donor (not recorded which). It is not recorded whose cells these are; they may come from a transplant donor. CDR3 amino acids: CASRRDSNSPLHF. DNA for the CDR3: TGTGCCAGCAGACGGGACAGTAATTCACCCCTCCACTTT.